This T cell receptor (beta chain) was documented in a study of blood T cells in healthy people across ages. With respect to this clonotype: What it recognizes is unknown.

Primed by a sample-barcoded 5' primer and a J-beta primer mix, a second PCR proceeded for 7 to 11 cycles. Each cDNA molecule was tagged by a template-switch adaptor with 12 random nucleotides. One entry per CDR3 protein, called by TCRdb with MiXCR from the 5' RACE reads. The repertoire holds hundreds of thousands of distinct CDR3 sequences, with 58% as singletons. Germline V gene sequence: CDR1 SEHNR, CDR2 FQNEAQ (reference sequence). Trimming pared 5 bases from V and 10 bases from J, leaving 20 bases between. This CDR3 is built from 14 residues. Study findings and constraints: In these data, TCR beta diversity tracked strongly with naive T cell percentage. Long-lived donors had more naive CD4+ cells and higher diversity than aged donors. Diversity of TCR beta per million T cells declined in a roughly linear way with age.

This clonotype originated in a man aged 55 to 70 in good health. This chain connects TRBV7-9 to TRBJ1-2, with a possible D match to TRBD1 (6 bases). Sequenced sample: blood. CDR3 loop: CASSLNREVKDYTF. The CDR3, as DNA: TGTGCCAGCAGCCTAAACAGGGAGGTGAAGGACTACACCTTC.